This is a list of T cell receptor beta chains from one sample in a study of blood T cell repertoires in COVID-19. This table comes from immunoSEQ multiplex PCR, and its TCRdb copy is limited to in-frame clones, with some not included. The sample has a few hundred thousand clones; more than 75% are singletons. The sample was peripheral blood. Receptors were obtained from a human donor in a cohort sampled during active COVID-19. Each CDR3 is given with its conserved first and last residue.

V gene,CDR3 protein
TRBV7-2,CASTGGYEQYF
TRBV19,CASSRLAGSTEQYF
TRBV5-1,CASSFSGGRSTDTQYF
TRBV9,CASSVGTANEKLFF
TRBV9,CASSVGGTSYNEQFF
TRBV19,CASIGKGHTEAFF
TRBV14,CASSPDRVTQYF
TRBV18,CASSPLQDYEQYF
TRBV29-1,CSVSGGVGSPLHF
TRBV5-5,CASSLLALSRNQPQHF
TRBV5-1,CASSYPGTGEDEQYF
TRBV28,CASTQGASGGEDTQYF
TRBV4-1,CASSQDLADNQPQHF
TRBV6-1,CASSEGTGASYEQYF
TRBV11-2,CASSRSQGQETQYF
TRBV7-6,CASSSLAGGPDTQYF
TRBV7-2,CASSRDRSRNYGYTF
TRBV6-5,CASSYRDRVGTQYF